One TCR beta chain is described in this entry. This entry belongs to a study of T cell changes during pregnancy in multiple sclerosis. TCRdb's copy holds only in-frame clones and misses some; the assay was immunoSEQ multiplex PCR. The repertoire holds some 40,000 clones, with 75% to 95% as singletons. The sequence derives from a female donor in good health, enrolled as a control in a pregnancy study. The source was CD4+ T cells from peripheral blood mononuclear cells, collected in the third trimester of pregnancy.

CDR3 residues: CASSRGGSRYEQYF. The CDR3 DNA is TGTGCCAGCAGCCGTGGCGGGAGTAGATACGAGCAGTACTTC. This chain links TRBV27 with TRBJ2-7; 7 bases match TRBD2. Germline assignment: CDR1 MNHEY and CDR2 SMNVEV (reference sequence). The CDR3 consists of 14 residues. V lost 6 bases, J lost 4 bases, and 9 bases stayed unmatched.